This entry lists 29 T cell receptor beta chains sequenced from one sample in a study of T-cell reconstitution after alpha-beta-depleted transplantation in children (dated by TCRdb to between 2015 and 2016). Interpreted using the paper, the treatment or condition label stands for: allogeneic hematopoietic cell transplantation with graft depleted of TCRalphabeta T cells and CD19 B cells. Library creation used PCR. Sequencing was performed on an Illumina HiSeq 2500. To normalize quantification of the TCRbeta repertoire, the TCR libraries were built with molecular barcoding that relied on unique molecular identifiers. TCRdb cleaned the public reads at Q25 with fastp, built clones with MiXCR and kept in-frame beta chains. Under each unique CDR3 protein, matching rows form one entry showing the most common genes and DNA. For this sample there are around 450,000 distinct CDR3 sequences; under 20% appear just once. The ten top clones hold roughly 27% of the sample.

The input for sequencing was PBMCs, mostly from graft donor cells, taken 360 days after TCRalphabeta/CD19-depleted stem cell transplant. These receptors were obtained from a boy under two years old who had a stem cell transplant for Wiskott-Aldrich syndrome, so the T cells may come from the graft donor.

This clonotype was detected a few times. This chain uses TRBV5-6 with TRBJ2-7; 7 nucleotides line up with TRBD1. The CDR3 is 16 residues long. Germline-derived CDR1 and CDR2 are SGHDT and YYEEEE. Germline trimming cut 2 bases from V and 1 base from J; bases unmatched to any gene: 9. The CDR3 DNA follows: TGTGCCAGCAGCTTTCACACAGGGGCCGCATCCTACGAGCAGTACTTC. Translated: CASSFHTGAASYEQYF.

The J gene is TRBJ2-1, the V gene TRBV12-3 or TRBV12-4; TRBD2 aligns across 9 bases. With V trimmed by 6 bases and J by 5 bases, 17 bases remained unmatched. The CDR3 has 18 residues. CDR3 amino acids: CASSLSPPWREGHNEQFF. CDR3 in DNA: TGTGCCAGCAGCCTAAGTCCCCCCTGGCGGGAGGGCCACAATGAGCAGTTCTTC.

A few counts support this clonotype. The chain links TRBV10-3 to TRBJ2-6; D not certain. The CDR3 contains 16 residues. V dropped 0 bases and J dropped 3 bases, with 9 bases sitting between them. CDR1 ENHRY and CDR2 SYGVKD come from the germline V gene. Here the CDR3 reads CAISESGVFGANVLTF. The CDR3 coding sequence is TGTGCCATCAGTGAGTCTGGGGTTTTTGGGGCCAACGTCCTGACTTTC.

This clonotype has ten or more counts. The V and J genes are TRBV12-3 or TRBV12-4 and TRBJ2-7; tentatively, D is TRBD1 (5 bases). This CDR3 has 12 residues. V lost 6 bases, J lost 5 bases, and 11 bases lay in between. The CDR3 DNA reads TGTGCCAGCAGGGGGCCTTTCGACGAGCAGTACTTC. Protein sequence: CASRGPFDEQYF.

This clonotype was seen a few times. This chain links TRBV7-8 with TRBJ2-1, with TRBD1 matching 7 bases. CDR1 SGHVS and CDR2 FQNEAQ come from the germline V gene. V gave up 0 bases and J gave up 5 bases; unmatched junction bases: 7. The CDR3 runs to 16 residues. CDR3 residues: CASSLARLTGNNEQFF. CDR3 in DNA: TGTGCCAGCAGCTTAGCGAGGTTGACAGGGAACAATGAGCAGTTCTTC.

The J gene is TRBJ2-1, the V gene TRBV7-9, with TRBD1 as a possible D gene (6 bases). Looked up from germline, CDR1 is SEHNR and CDR2 is FQNEAQ (reference sequence). The ends were cut back, 5 bases at V and 7 bases at J, with 21 bases in the middle. The CDR3 has 16 amino acids. This chain's CDR3 is CASSTTGQFRRNEQFF. CDR3 sequence (DNA): TGTGCCAGCAGCACCACAGGGCAATTTCGCCGAAATGAGCAGTTCTTC.

The chain links TRBV3-1 to TRBJ2-3; D gene uncertain. The CDR3 consists of 14 residues. The V gene's germline CDR1 is LGHDT and CDR2 YNNKEL (reference sequence). Between the trimmed V and J ends, which lost 1 base and 8 bases, there was a span of 13 bases. The CDR3 DNA follows: TGTGCCAGCAGCCAAGTTGAGAAGTTTTCTACGCAGTATTTT. Translation gives CASSQVEKFSTQYF.

This clonotype was picked up a small number of times. The chain employs TRBV7-2 and TRBJ2-2; maybe TRBD1 (8 bases). Germline CDR1 and CDR2: SGHTA and FQGNSA. This CDR3 is built from 16 residues. V was pared by 4 bases and J by 7 bases, with 19 bases between. The CDR3 DNA sequence: TGTGCCAGCAGCTACCGCACAGGGGGGGTTGGCGGGGAGCTGTTTTTT. The encoded protein is CASSYRTGGVGGELFF.

This clonotype was seen more than once but under ten times. The chain employs TRBV29-1 and TRBJ2-5; 7 nucleotides match TRBD1. Germline V gene data show CDR1 as SQVTM and CDR2 as ANQGSEA. The CDR3 length is 13 residues. Losses at the gene ends were 6 bases for V and 5 bases for J; bases not matched to a gene: 9. The CDR3 reads CSVKDRSRETQYF. The CDR3 nucleotides are TGCAGCGTGAAGGACAGGTCGAGGGAGACCCAGTACTTC.

A few counts support this clonotype. The rearrangement joins TRBV12-3 or TRBV12-4 to TRBJ2-5; maybe TRBD1 (6 bases). V dropped 3 bases and J dropped 2 bases, with 16 bases sitting between them. CDR3 length equals 16 residues. Here the CDR3 reads CASSFFRGGIQETQYF. CDR3 bases: TGTGCCAGCAGTTTCTTCCGAGGGGGAATTCAAGAGACCCAGTACTTC.

The chain joins TRBV19 to TRBJ2-3; perhaps TRBD1 as D (5 bases). CDR1 is LNHDA and CDR2 is SQIVND in the germline V gene (reference sequence). The CDR3 extends over 14 amino acids. V gave up 3 bases and J gave up 4 bases, with 11 bases separating them. The CDR3 is CASSMGQGADTQYF. CDR3 coding DNA: TGTGCCAGTAGTATGGGGCAGGGTGCAGATACGCAGTATTTT.

This clonotype has just a few counts. The rearrangement joins TRBV12-3 or TRBV12-4 to TRBJ2-3; D perhaps matches TRBD2 (6 bases). The CDR3 spans 15 residues. V was pared by 0 bases and J by 3 bases, with 10 bases between. For the CDR3, the DNA is TGTGCCAGCAGTTTAGCGGCGGGGAAGACAGATACGCAGTATTTT. This codes for CASSLAAGKTDTQYF.

This clonotype has a handful of counts. This chain uses TRBV9 with TRBJ2-7, with TRBD2 matching 12 bases. The CDR3 consists of 16 residues. CDR1 is SGDLS and CDR2 is YYNGEE in the germline V gene. The J segment lost 4 bases and the V segment lost 3 bases, leaving 8 bases of the junction unmatched. CDR3 nucleotides: TGTGCCAGCAGCGACGCTAGCGGGAGGGCCGTATACGAGCAGTACTTC. Its protein is CASSDASGRAVYEQYF.

This clonotype has more than one count but fewer than ten. Written as DNA, the CDR3 is TGTGCCAGCAGTTACGGGACTAGCGGGAGGCCCTACAATGAGCAGTTCTTC. Translated, it gives CASSYGTSGRPYNEQFF. V is TRBV12-3 or TRBV12-4 and J is TRBJ2-1; TRBD2 matches 15 bases. The CDR3 loop spans 17 amino acids. V dropped 4 bases and J dropped 2; count of bases not matched to a gene: 3.

CDR3 region: CASSFGTLGEKLFF. DNA of the CDR3: TGCGCCAGCAGCTTCGGGACGCTGGGGGAAAAACTGTTTTTT. The chain is built from TRBV5-1 and TRBJ1-4; D may be TRBD1 (5 bases). V was clipped by 2 bases and J by 8 bases, with 13 bases between them. Germline V gene sequence: CDR1 SGHRS, CDR2 YFSETQ. CDR3 length: 14 residues.

This clonotype has only a few counts. This chain joins TRBV28 and TRBJ1-5; the match to TRBD1 covers 8 bases. The CDR3 loop spans 15 amino acids. Looked up from germline, CDR1 is MDHEN and CDR2 is SYDVKM. The V segment lost 6 bases and the J segment 9 bases; nucleotides outside the gene matches: 13. CDR3: CASSPRTGRQGPQHF. The CDR3 nucleotides are TGTGCCAGCAGCCCCCGGACAGGGAGGCAAGGGCCCCAGCATTTT.

This chain links TRBV11-2 with TRBJ2-5; 11 bases fit TRBD2. CDR1 SGHAT and CDR2 FQNNGV come from the germline V gene. Trimming cost V 2 bases and J 5 bases; bases outside gene matches: 7. The CDR3 runs to 16 residues. CDR3 protein: CASSLTQLAGVETQYF. CDR3 coding DNA: TGTGCCAGCAGCTTAACCCAACTAGCGGGAGTGGAGACCCAGTACTTC. Looking up the rest from reference TRBV11-2 and TRBJ2-5 gives the full variable domain: EAGVAQSPRYKIIEKRQSVAFWCNPISGHATLYWYQQILGQGPKLLIQFQNNGVVDDSQLPKDRFSAERLKGVDSTLKIQPAKLEDSAVYLCASSLTQLAGVETQYFGPGTRLLVL.

This clonotype was found a few times. V is TRBV2 and J is TRBJ2-7; 11 bases are a match to TRBD2. Trimming took 2 bases from V and 2 from J; bases not matched to a gene: 5. The CDR3 covers 16 residues. Germline assignment: CDR1 SNHLY and CDR2 FYNNEI. In DNA, the CDR3 is TGTGCCAGCAGTGAAAGTCGACTAGCGGGAACCTACGAGCAGTACTTC. Encoded protein: CASSESRLAGTYEQYF.

V is TRBV15 and J is TRBJ2-1; D remains unclear. The length of the CDR3 is 12 residues. Trimming took 8 bases from V and 5 from J, leaving 10 bases between them. CDR1 is LNHNV, CDR2 YYDKDF, per germline (reference sequence). CDR3 amino acids: CATEATNNEQFF. CDR3 nucleotide sequence: TGTGCCACCGAAGCGACCAACAATGAGCAGTTCTTC.

The rearrangement links TRBV14 to TRBJ2-7, with a possible D match to TRBD1 (7 bases). Looked up from germline, CDR1 is SGHDN and CDR2 is FVKESK. V was trimmed by 3 bases and J by 6 bases, leaving 15 bases between them. The CDR3 spans 14 residues. The CDR3 loop is CASSHRGSGGEQYF. CDR3 nucleotide sequence: TGTGCCAGCAGCCACAGGGGGTCCGGGGGCGAGCAGTACTTC.

This clonotype occurred a few times. The chain joins TRBV2 to TRBJ2-1; TRBD2 aligns across 8 bases. The CDR3 length is 15 residues. CDR1 is SNHLY, CDR2 FYNNEI, per germline. Trimming removed 3 bases from V and 4 bases from J; junction bases left unmatched: 5. The CDR3 here is CASSESGGEYNEQFF. DNA of the CDR3: TGTGCCAGCAGTGAGTCGGGAGGGGAGTACAATGAGCAGTTCTTC.

This clonotype was observed a few times. This chain joins TRBV6-1 and TRBJ2-5, with a weak D call TRBD2 (5 bases). From germline, CDR1 is MNHNS and CDR2 SASEGT. The CDR3 contains 14 residues. V was clipped by 5 bases and J by 2 bases, with 12 bases between them. As DNA, the CDR3 is TGTGCCAGCAGTCTCCCGGGGATACAAGAGACCCAGTACTTC. Translation: CASSLPGIQETQYF.

This clonotype was picked up a small number of times. The rearrangement uses TRBV6-1 and TRBJ1-4; tentatively, D is TRBD1 (5 bases). Germline lookup yields CDR1 MNHNS and CDR2 SASEGT. The CDR3 runs 16 residues. Trimming removed 6 bases at V and 7 bases at J, with 21 bases between. Written as DNA, the CDR3 is TGTGCCAGCAGCTCTAACGACGGGGGGTCTGGTGAAAAACTGTTTTTT. Protein product: CASSSNDGGSGEKLFF.

V and J are TRBV20-1 and TRBJ2-3; D is uncertain. CDR1 and CDR2 from the germline V gene are DFQATT and SNEGSKA (reference sequence). The V end lost 4 bases, the J end lost 2 bases, and 7 bases lay between the germline ends. CDR3 length: 12 residues. The CDR3 coding sequence is TGCAGTGCTATTCCCAACACAGATACGCAGTATTTT. Translating it yields CSAIPNTDTQYF.

This sequence joins TRBV11-2 and TRBJ2-1; D gene uncertain. Germline CDR1 reads SGHAT; CDR2 reads FQNNGV. The CDR3 covers 14 residues. The V end was cut by 3 bases, the J end by 6 bases, with 12 bases between. CDR3 nucleotide sequence: TGTGCCAGCAGCTTTGTGTCCGTGCGCAATGAGCAGTTCTTC. Translation: CASSFVSVRNEQFF. Complete variable domain (other parts from reference TRBV11-2 and TRBJ2-1): EAGVAQSPRYKIIEKRQSVAFWCNPISGHATLYWYQQILGQGPKLLIQFQNNGVVDDSQLPKDRFSAERLKGVDSTLKIQPAKLEDSAVYLCASSFVSVRNEQFFGPGTRLTVL.

V gene TRBV11-2 combines with J gene TRBJ2-2; the D gene could be TRBD1 or TRBD2 (6 bases each). The CDR3 totals 15 residues. Trimming shortened V by 1 base and J by 5 bases, and 11 bases separated the two germline ends. The germline V gene encodes CDR1 SGHAT and CDR2 FQNNGV. CDR3 loop: CASSLASGATGELFF. The DNA of the CDR3 is TGTGCCAGCAGCTTAGCATCGGGGGCGACCGGGGAGCTGTTTTTT.

The chain combines TRBV6-1 with TRBJ2-3; TRBD2 is a possible D gene (5 bases). Germline CDR1 reads MNHNS; CDR2 reads SASEGT. This CDR3 contains 15 residues. Trimming took 4 bases from V and 4 from J, leaving 15 bases between them. This CDR3 is CASSASRTRADTQYF. CDR3 nucleotides: TGTGCCAGCAGTGCGAGCCGGACTCGGGCAGATACGCAGTATTTT.

This clonotype was counted only a few times. The V call is TRBV24-1, the J call TRBJ2-5, with 12 bases that match TRBD2. Trimming cost V 6 bases and J 3 bases; bases outside gene matches: 10. The CDR3 spans 17 residues. The germline CDR1 and CDR2 sequences are KGHDR and SFDVKD. The CDR3 region is CATSTPQRLAGEETQYF. For the CDR3, the DNA is TGTGCCACCAGTACCCCGCAAAGACTAGCGGGAGAAGAGACCCAGTACTTC.

This clonotype was observed a few times. This chain joins TRBV24-1 and TRBJ2-2; the match to TRBD1 covers 7 bases. From germline, CDR1 is KGHDR and CDR2 SFDVKD. Trimming cost V 1 base and J 2 bases; bases outside gene matches: 9. This CDR3 is 18 amino acids long. CDR3 region: CATSDFLGGYHNTGELFF. The DNA of the CDR3 is TGTGCCACCAGTGATTTTCTAGGGGGCTACCACAACACCGGGGAGCTGTTTTTT.